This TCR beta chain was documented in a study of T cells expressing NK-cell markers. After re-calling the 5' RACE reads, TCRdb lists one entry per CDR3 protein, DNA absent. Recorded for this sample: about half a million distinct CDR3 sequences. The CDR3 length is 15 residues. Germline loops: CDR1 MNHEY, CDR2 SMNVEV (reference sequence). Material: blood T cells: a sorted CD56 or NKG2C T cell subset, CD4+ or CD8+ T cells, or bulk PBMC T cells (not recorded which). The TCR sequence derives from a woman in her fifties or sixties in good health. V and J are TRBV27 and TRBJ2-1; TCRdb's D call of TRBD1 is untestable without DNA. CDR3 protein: CASSLPGKGNNEQFF.